This T cell receptor (beta chain) was sequenced in a study of cytomegalovirus exposure and HLA in healthy donors. Findings and caveats of the study: The authors assumed roughly uniform sequencing depth across donors for presence/absence analyses.

PCR involved 60 Vbeta and 13 Jbeta primers. Original data processing: Some 10 million of the about 80 million unique TCR beta chains counted in a later analysis were shared. Using immunoSEQ multiplex PCR, the repertoire was profiled, and TCRdb retains in-frame clones only, with some absent. V, J and clone size derive from that table, while D and trimming were established from the DNA sequence. This table holds under 150,000 clones, more than 60% found once. This clone has a single count. The antigen remains unidentified. Germline assignment: CDR1 SEHNR and CDR2 FQNEAQ (reference sequence). V shed 5 bases, J shed 0 bases, and the junction held 10 bases outside the gene matches. This CDR3 has 17 residues.

The receptor was derived from a woman aged 18-29 years in good health and CMV-seronegative. The sequencing input was PBMCs. The gene calls are TRBV7-9 and TRBJ1-3; 7 bases fit TRBD1. DNA for the CDR3: TGTGCCAGCAGCCCTTGGACAGGCCGAGACTCTGGAAACACCATATATTTT. Translating it yields CASSPWTGRDSGNTIYF.